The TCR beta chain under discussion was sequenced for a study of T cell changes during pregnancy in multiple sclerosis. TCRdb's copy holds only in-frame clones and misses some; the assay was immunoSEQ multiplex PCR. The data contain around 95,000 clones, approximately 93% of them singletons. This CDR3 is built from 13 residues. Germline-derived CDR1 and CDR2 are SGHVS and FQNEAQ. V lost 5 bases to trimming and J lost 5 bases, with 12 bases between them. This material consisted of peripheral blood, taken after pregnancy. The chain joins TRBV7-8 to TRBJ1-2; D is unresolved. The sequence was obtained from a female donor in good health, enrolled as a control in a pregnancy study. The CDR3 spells CASSAPTEYGYTF. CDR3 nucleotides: TGTGCCAGCAGCGCCCCCACCGAGTATGGCTACACCTTC.